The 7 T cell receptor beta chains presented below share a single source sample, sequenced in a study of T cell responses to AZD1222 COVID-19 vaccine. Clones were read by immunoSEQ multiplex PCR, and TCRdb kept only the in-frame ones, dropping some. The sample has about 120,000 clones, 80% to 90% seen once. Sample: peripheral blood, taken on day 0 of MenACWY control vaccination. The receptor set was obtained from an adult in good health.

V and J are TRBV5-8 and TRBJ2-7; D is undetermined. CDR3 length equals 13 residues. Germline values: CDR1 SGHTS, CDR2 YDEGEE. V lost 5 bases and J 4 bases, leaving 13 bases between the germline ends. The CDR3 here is CASRSSTFYEQYF. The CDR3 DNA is TGTGCCAGCAGGTCCTCCACCTTTTACGAGCAGTACTTC.

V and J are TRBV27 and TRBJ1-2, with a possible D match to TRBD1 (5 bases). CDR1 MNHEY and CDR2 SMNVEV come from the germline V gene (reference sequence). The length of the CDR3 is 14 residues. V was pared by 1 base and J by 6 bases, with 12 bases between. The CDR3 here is CASSLWGDVDGYTF. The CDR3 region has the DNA TGTGCCAGCAGTTTATGGGGCGATGTCGATGGCTACACCTTC.

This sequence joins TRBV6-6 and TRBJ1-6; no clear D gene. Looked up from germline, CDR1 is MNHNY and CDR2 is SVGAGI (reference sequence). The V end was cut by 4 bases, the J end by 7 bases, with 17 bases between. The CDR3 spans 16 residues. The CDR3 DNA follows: TGTGCCAGCAGTTCTGAGTTTCCGGCGAACAATTCACCCCTCCACTTT. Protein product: CASSSEFPANNSPLHF.

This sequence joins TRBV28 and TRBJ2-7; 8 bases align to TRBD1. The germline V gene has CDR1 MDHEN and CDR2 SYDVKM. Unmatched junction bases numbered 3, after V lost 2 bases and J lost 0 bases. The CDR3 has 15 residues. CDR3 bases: TGTGCCAGCAGTTTAACCGGGACAGGCTCCTACGAGCAGTACTTC. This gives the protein CASSLTGTGSYEQYF.

CDR3 residues: CASSQVPGQGALGEQFF. The CDR3 nucleotides are TGCGCCAGCAGCCAAGTTCCGGGACAGGGGGCGCTGGGTGAGCAGTTCTTC. The chain is built from TRBV4-3 and TRBJ2-1; 12 nucleotides align to TRBD1. The CDR3 covers 17 residues. V shed 1 base, J shed 9 bases, and the junction held 10 bases outside the gene matches. The V gene's germline CDR1 is LGHNA and CDR2 YSLEER.

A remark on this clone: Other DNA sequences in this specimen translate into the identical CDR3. CDR3 protein: CASSIGGNYGYTF. In DNA form, the CDR3 reads TGTGCCAGTAGTATCGGCGGGAACTATGGCTACACCTTC. V is TRBV19 and J is TRBJ1-2; D not certain. CDR3 length: 13 residues. Deletions cut 3 bases from V and 2 bases from J, with 7 bases between. The germline CDR1 and CDR2 sequences are LNHDA and SQIVND (reference sequence). Based on the CDR3 plus reference TRBV19 and TRBJ1-2, the full variable domain is DGGITQSPKYLFRKEGQNVTLSCEQNLNHDAMYWYRQDPGQGLRLIYYSQIVNDFQKGDIAEGYSVSREKKESFPLTVTSAQKNPTAFYLCASSIGGNYGYTFGSGTRLTVV.

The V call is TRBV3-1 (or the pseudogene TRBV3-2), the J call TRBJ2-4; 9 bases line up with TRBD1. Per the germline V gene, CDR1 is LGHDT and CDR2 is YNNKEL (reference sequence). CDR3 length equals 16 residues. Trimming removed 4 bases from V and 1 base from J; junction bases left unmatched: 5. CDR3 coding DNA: TGTGCCAGCAGCCCGGACAGGGGCGGGGCCAAAAACATTCAGTACTTC. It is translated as CASSPDRGGAKNIQYF.